The source of this T cell receptor (beta chain) is a study of shared clonotypes between healthy human individuals. This clone was seen only once. Its antigen remains unidentified. TCRdb keeps only in-frame clones here, not all; method: immunoSEQ multiplex PCR. The sample contains about 1 million clones, about 75% of which appear only once. The study separated CD4+ cells into CD45RA+ naive and CD45RA-negative memory subsets. Study-wide results and caveats: With few donors, the genetic and exposure-history diversity represented was limited. Sorted-subset sequencing was shown by rarefaction to be incomplete despite large depth.

CDR3 size: 14 residues. Per germline, CDR1 MNHNY and CDR2 SVGAGI (reference sequence). V was shortened by 2 bases and J by 12 bases, with 17 bases between the two germline ends. The chain couples TRBV6-6 to TRBJ2-1, with D tentatively TRBD2 (6 bases). The clonotype originates from a man between 18 and 35 years old in good health. Source material: memory CD4+ T cells sorted from blood. The subset denotes: CD45RA-negative fraction. CDR3 sequence reads: CASSYPGTLEGQFF. The DNA of the CDR3 is TGTGCCAGCAGTTACCCAGGAACCCTGGAGGGGCAGTTCTTC.